This T cell receptor (beta chain) emerged from a study of blood T cell repertoires in COVID-19. The wider study: The United States, Italy and Spain were the sources of the acute and convalescent COVID-19 samples.

The age range of participants was 18 to 89 years, with residence in about two dozen US areas. Each participant's cohort was designated according to participant-reported clinical history. Recovered Cohort 3 donors showed two negative PCRs, clearance, or symptom resolution. Sequencing used immunoSEQ multiplex PCR; TCRdb keeps in-frame clones, though not all of them. The data show hundreds of thousands of clones, around 89% seen once. Source material: PBMCs or T cells enriched from blood (not recorded which). This receptor was identified in a man aged 35 to 55 who had recovered from COVID-19.

As DNA, the CDR3 is TGCGCCAGCAGCCCCGTATCCTCCTACGAGCAGTACTTC. The encoded protein is CASSPVSSYEQYF. The J gene is TRBJ2-7, the V gene TRBV5-1; D ambiguous. Trimming cost V 4 bases and J 0 bases, with 8 bases left between them. This CDR3 spans 13 amino acids. Per the germline V gene, CDR1 is SGHRS and CDR2 is YFSETQ. Full variable domain (missing parts from reference TRBV5-1 and TRBJ2-7): KAGVTQTPRYLIKTRGQQVTLSCSPISGHRSVSWYQQTPGQGLQFLFEYFSETQRNKGNFPGRFSGRQFSNSRSEMNVSTLELGDSALYLCASSPVSSYEQYFGPGTRLTVT.